Listed here is a single T cell receptor (beta chain). The antigen remains undetermined. The repertoire was sequenced with immunoSEQ multiplex PCR; TCRdb's copy has only in-frame clones and lacks some. This table has tens of thousands of clones, about two thirds appearing once. This entry is derived from a study of vaccination effects on CD4 cells after COVID-19. Scientists isolated CD4+ T cells after a roughly ten-day culture period ended. The germline gives CDR1 MNHEY, CDR2 SVGAGI. The CDR3 is 15 amino acids. The ends lost 8 bases at V and 2 bases at J; junction bases unmatched: 8. J is TRBJ2-1 and V is TRBV6-5; 8 bases fit TRBD1. The sequences come from CD4+ T cells from PBMCs cultured without peptide, collected before COVID-19 vaccination. This receptor was taken from a human donor who received a COVID-19 vaccine. In nucleotides, the CDR3 is TGTGCCAGCGGCCTACAGGGGGAAACCTACAATGAGCAGTTCTTC. Translating gives CASGLQGETYNEQFF.